Listed here is a single T cell receptor (beta chain). These data come from a study of T cell responses to AZD1222 COVID-19 vaccine. CDR3 length: 15 residues. With V trimmed by 5 bases and J by 1 base, 3 bases remained unmatched. The germline V gene has CDR1 MNHEY and CDR2 SVGAGI. TCRdb's copy holds only in-frame clones and misses some; the assay was immunoSEQ multiplex PCR. The sample yields about 140,000 clones, roughly 92% seen once. V is TRBV6-5 and J is TRBJ2-2; TRBD2 agrees at 8 bases. The TCR originated in an adult in good health. Sequenced here: peripheral blood, sampled on day 0 of AZD1222 vaccination. The CDR3 loop is CASSLAGLNTGELFF. For the CDR3, the DNA is TGTGCCAGCAGTCTAGCGGGTCTGAACACCGGGGAGCTGTTTTTT.